Presented here are 17 T cell receptor beta chains from one specimen sequenced in a study of regulatory T cells in long-lasting Graves disease. The TCR beta library used iRepertoire HTBI primers with Arm-PCR amplification of CDR3. Using its own MiXCR run on the multiplex PCR reads, TCRdb lists one record per CDR3 protein. Of 400,000 to 500,000 distinct CDR3 sequences detected, under 15% appear once; the ten largest clones hold 16%. Time point specified: newly diagnosed GD, antithyroid drugs for less than 3 months. There was RNA extracted from PBMCs, and the TCR library was made from it. The same sample was also used in a study of T cells in Graves' hyperthyroidism and ophthalmopathy.

The specimen was peripheral blood mononuclear cells (PBMCs), collected at new diagnosis, from a patient treated with antithyroid drugs. These receptors were taken from a woman aged 30 to 39 with Graves disease.

This clonotype was picked up many times. The chain joins TRBV20-1 to TRBJ1-6; 9 nucleotides match TRBD1. The CDR3 contains 14 residues. The V segment lost 2 bases and the J segment 6 bases; nucleotides outside the gene matches: 2. Germline CDR1 DFQATT, CDR2 SNEGSKA (reference sequence). This CDR3 is CSARPDRGNSPLHF. CDR3 in DNA: TGCAGTGCTAGACCGGACAGGGGTAATTCACCCCTCCACTTT.

This rearrangement joins TRBV12-3 or TRBV12-4 to TRBJ2-1, with 12 bases aligning to TRBD2. J gave up 2 bases and V 10 bases, and 9 bases lay outside the gene matches. The CDR3 totals 16 residues. The CDR3 is CATSPLAGGPYNEQFF. The CDR3 DNA reads as TGTGCCACCAGCCCCCTAGCGGGAGGGCCCTACAATGAGCAGTTCTTC.

The rearrangement joins TRBV5-4 to TRBJ2-7; 7 nucleotides align to TRBD2. The J segment lost 2 bases and the V segment lost 4 bases, leaving 12 bases of the junction unmatched. Germline CDR1 is SGHNT and CDR2 is YYREEE (reference sequence). This CDR3 spans 16 amino acids. The DNA of the CDR3 is TGTGCCAGCAGCCCAGAAACTAGCGAGGGGCCCTACGAGCAGTACTTC. Its protein product is CASSPETSEGPYEQYF.

This clonotype occurred many times. V usage is TRBV27 and J usage is TRBJ2-1; 11 bases line up with TRBD2. This CDR3 region has 17 residues. From germline, CDR1 is MNHEY and CDR2 SMNVEV (reference sequence). V was pared by 5 bases and J by 7 bases, with 13 bases of the junction left unmatched. CDR3 nucleotides: TGTGCCAGCAGTCGACCCTTAGCGGGAGGGCCTCAAAATGAGCAGTTCTTC. As protein: CASSRPLAGGPQNEQFF.

The rearrangement joins TRBV20-1 to TRBJ2-3; TRBD2 matches at 7 bases. V lost 4 bases to trimming and J lost 9 bases; unmatched junction nucleotides: 13. Germline V gene data show CDR1 as DFQATT and CDR2 as SNEGSKA (reference sequence). The CDR3 has 14 amino acids. In DNA form, the CDR3 reads TGCAGTGCTACGTTTTCCCCTAGCGGAGGAACGCAGTATTTT. Protein: CSATFSPSGGTQYF.

V and J are TRBV3-1 and TRBJ2-1; 11 bases fit TRBD1. Trimming at V came to 6 bases and at J to 2 bases, leaving 3 bases not matched to a gene. Germline CDR1 is LGHDT and CDR2 is YNNKEL (reference sequence). The CDR3 has 15 amino acids. The CDR3 spells CASRGDRGAYNEQFF. The CDR3 DNA is TGTGCCAGCAGGGGGGACAGGGGGGCCTACAATGAGCAGTTCTTC.

The V and J genes are TRBV25-1 and TRBJ1-6, with a weak D call TRBD1 (6 bases). V was shortened by 8 bases and J by 6 bases, with 14 bases between the two germline ends. The CDR3 extends over 14 amino acids. The germline CDR1 and CDR2 sequences are MGHDK and SYGVNS. CDR3 coding DNA: TGTGCCAGCCAGGGGATTGGGGGTAATTCACCCCTCCACTTT. It codes for CASQGIGGNSPLHF.

This clonotype was detected ten times or more. The rearrangement joins TRBV2 to TRBJ1-2, with 11 bases aligning to TRBD1. The V gene end was trimmed by 7 bases and the J gene end by 4 bases; junction bases not matched to a gene: 11. Per germline, CDR1 SNHLY and CDR2 FYNNEI. This CDR3 spans 16 amino acids. This chain's CDR3 is CASTTRRTGGSYGYTF. As DNA, the CDR3 is TGTGCCAGCACAACAAGAAGGACAGGGGGCAGCTATGGCTACACCTTC.

Remarks on this clonotype: With a much larger clone just one base away, this may be a read error. V is TRBV7-6 and J is TRBJ2-1; D is ambiguous. This CDR3 spans 15 amino acids. CDR1 is SGHVS, CDR2 FNYEAQ, per germline. The V gene lost 3 bases and the J gene lost 6 bases, with 15 bases spanning the gap. The CDR3 nucleotides are TGTGCCAGCAGCTTCGGTCAGAGTCTATGCAATGAGCAGTTCTTC. Protein sequence: CASSFGQSLCNEQFF.

V usage is TRBV27 and J usage is TRBJ2-5; TRBD2 might be the D (6 bases). CDR1 is MNHEY, CDR2 SMNVEV, per germline (reference sequence). The CDR3 spans 13 residues. V was shortened by 4 bases and J by 4 bases, with 10 bases between the two germline ends. CDR3 protein: CASSSWRGETQYF. CDR3 bases: TGTGCCAGCAGTTCGTGGAGGGGAGAGACCCAGTACTTC.

The chain joins TRBV12-3 or TRBV12-4 to TRBJ2-1; maybe TRBD2 (6 bases). V shed 7 bases and J shed 10 bases, with 17 bases lying between them. The CDR3 consists of 13 residues. The CDR3 DNA is TGTGCCAGCAACCCGGGACTCCGATTGGAGCAGTTCTTC. This encodes CASNPGLRLEQFF.

This sequence joins TRBV19 and TRBJ2-2; D possibly corresponds to TRBD2 (6 bases). From germline, CDR1 is LNHDA and CDR2 SQIVND (reference sequence). The CDR3 loop spans 15 amino acids. The V gene lost 6 bases and the J gene lost 2 bases, with 13 bases spanning the gap. CDR3 protein: CASSEAGTNTGELFF. The CDR3 DNA follows: TGTGCCAGTAGCGAAGCGGGTACCAACACCGGGGAGCTGTTTTTT. Combining the CDR3 with reference TRBV19 and TRBJ2-2 gives the whole variable domain DGGITQSPKYLFRKEGQNVTLSCEQNLNHDAMYWYRQDPGQGLRLIYYSQIVNDFQKGDIAEGYSVSREKKESFPLTVTSAQKNPTAFYLCASSEAGTNTGELFFGEGSRLTVL.

V is TRBV10-2 and J is TRBJ2-2; D ambiguous. In germline, CDR1 is WSHSY, CDR2 SAAADI. V gave up 0 bases and J gave up 7 bases, with 12 bases separating them. The CDR3 sequence is 15 residues long. The CDR3 nucleotides read TGCGCCAGCAGTGAGTCTAAACGACTCGGCGGGGAGCTGTTTTTT. It codes for CASSESKRLGGELFF.

This clonotype appeared many times. The chain uses TRBV11-2 and TRBJ2-1; the D is unclear. With 1 base removed from V and 5 bases from J, the gap between germline ends came to 6 bases. CDR3 size: 13 residues. The germline CDR1 and CDR2 sequences are SGHAT and FQNNGV. The CDR3 DNA reads as TGTGCCAGCAGCTTAGGCCTCGACAATGAGCAGTTCTTC. This translates into CASSLGLDNEQFF.

This clonotype was picked up many times. The genes are TRBV29-1 and TRBJ2-5; 10 bases are a match to TRBD2. J lost 4 bases, V lost 5 bases, and 1 base had no gene match. The CDR3 runs to 12 residues. Germline V gene lookup returns CDR1 SQVTM and CDR2 ANQGSEA. The CDR3 nucleotides are TGCAGCGTTAGACTAGCGGGAGAGACCCAGTACTTC. Protein product: CSVRLAGETQYF.

In its sample, this clonotype was seen a few times. This chain uses TRBV10-3 with TRBJ1-2; 7 positions agree with TRBD1. The germline gives CDR1 ENHRY, CDR2 SYGVKD. J lost 13 bases, V lost 4 bases, and 27 bases had no gene match. CDR3 length: 18 amino acids. CDR3 sequence (DNA): TGTGCCATCAGTGGAGAAAGGGACAGCGGGATCCCTCTACCCTTTCGCACCTTC. Its translation is CAISGERDSGIPLPFRTF.

The rearrangement links TRBV5-1 to TRBJ2-7; 7 bases are a match to TRBD2. From germline, CDR1 is SGHRS and CDR2 YFSETQ. The J segment lost 4 bases and the V segment lost 0 bases, leaving 1 base of the junction unmatched. This CDR3 contains 13 residues. CDR3 residues: CASSLVAGYEQYF. The CDR3 DNA follows: TGCGCCAGCAGCTTGGTAGCGGGTTACGAGCAGTACTTC. Full variable domain (outside the CDR3, taken from reference TRBV5-1 and TRBJ2-7): KAGVTQTPRYLIKTRGQQVTLSCSPISGHRSVSWYQQTPGQGLQFLFEYFSETQRNKGNFPGRFSGRQFSNSRSEMNVSTLELGDSALYLCASSLVAGYEQYFGPGTRLTVT.